This T cell receptor (beta chain) was captured in a study of T cell repertoires in aging, cancer and after chemotherapy. Notes on the study in general: Untreated cancer patients had significantly lower blood TCR diversity than age-matched healthy donors. In healthy donors, age-related TCR diversity loss mainly reflected lost richness. Immunological memory after chemotherapy cannot be judged from the repertoire data.

Remarks on this clonotype: What it recognizes is unknown.

A mixed TRB-A/B primer pool amplified rearranged TRB by multiplex touch-down PCR. TCRdb reanalysed the multiplex PCR reads using MiXCR and keeps one entry per CDR3 protein. The table lists approximately 5,900 distinct CDR3 sequences, under 30% of them singletons, with roughly 7% in the top ten. The template was genomic DNA from peripheral blood, not RNA. The sequenced sample was blood. This clonotype was obtained from a human donor in good health.

CDR3 sequence (DNA): TGTGCCAGCAGTGAATCGGGACAGATGAACACTGAAGCTTTCTTT. Protein sequence: CASSESGQMNTEAFF. The chain combines TRBV6-2 or TRBV6-3 with TRBJ1-1; TRBD1 matches at 7 bases. Germline CDR1 reads MNHEY; CDR2 reads SVGEGT. The ends lost 5 bases at V and 0 bases at J; junction bases unmatched: 6. This CDR3 has 15 residues.